These 8 T cell receptor beta chains were sequenced from one sample in a study of blood T cell repertoires in COVID-19. Here immunoSEQ multiplex PCR was the method, and the copy in TCRdb shows in-frame clones only, minus some. The profile covers a few hundred thousand clones, with around 83% appearing a single time and about 1.2% taken by the ten largest. Sample: peripheral blood. Source of these receptors: a woman aged 45-65 years with acute or convalescent COVID-19.

The rearrangement joins TRBV6-5 to TRBJ1-1; D remains ambiguous. The CDR3 covers 15 residues. V lost 5 bases, J lost 3 bases, and 16 bases lay in between. Germline V CDR1 and CDR2: MNHEY, SVGAGI. CDR3 residues: CASSPSTPAYTEAFF. The DNA of the CDR3 is TGTGCCAGCAGTCCCTCAACTCCTGCATACACTGAAGCTTTCTTT.

The chain joins TRBV5-6 to TRBJ2-3; tentative D call: TRBD1 (5 bases). The germline CDR1 and CDR2 sequences are SGHDT and YYEEEE. V gave up 3 bases and J gave up 2 bases, with 7 bases separating them. This CDR3 has 13 residues. The chain's CDR3 is CASSWGSTDTQYF. The CDR3 DNA reads TGTGCCAGCAGCTGGGGCTCCACAGATACGCAGTATTTT.

This chain uses TRBV2 with TRBJ2-2; TRBD2 aligns across 9 bases. CDR3 size: 14 residues. Germline CDR1 and CDR2: SNHLY and FYNNEI. The V segment lost 4 bases and the J segment 5 bases; nucleotides outside the gene matches: 2. The CDR3 region is CASSGTSATGELFF. The DNA for the CDR3 is TGTGCCAGCAGTGGGACTAGCGCGACCGGGGAGCTGTTTTTT.

The CDR3 region is CASSMGLAGGRGETQYF. CDR3 in DNA: TGTGCCAGTAGTATGGGCCTAGCGGGAGGGCGTGGAGAGACCCAGTACTTC. The chain carries TRBV19 and TRBJ2-5; 12 bases fit TRBD2. J lost 4 bases, V lost 3 bases, and 9 bases had no gene match. The CDR3 extends over 17 amino acids. Germline lookup yields CDR1 LNHDA and CDR2 SQIVND (reference sequence).

The chain uses TRBV5-1 and TRBJ2-1; maybe TRBD2 (5 bases). Germline CDR1 and CDR2: SGHRS and YFSETQ. The CDR3 length is 13 residues. V lost 4 bases, J lost 7 bases, and 12 bases lay in between. In DNA, the CDR3 is TGCGCCAGCAGCCTTTCTAGCATGAATGAGCAGTTCTTC. It codes for CASSLSSMNEQFF.

J is TRBJ1-1 and V is TRBV4-1; D uncertain. V was shortened by 1 base and J by 9 bases, with 6 bases between the two germline ends. The CDR3 runs to 11 residues. CDR1 is MGHRA and CDR2 is YSYEKL in the germline V gene. Here the CDR3 DNA reads TGCGCCAGCAGCCAAGGCGTCCAAGCTTTCTTT. Amino acids: CASSQGVQAFF.

The chain is built from TRBV2 and TRBJ1-6; possible D gene TRBD1, 5 bases. Trimming stripped 4 bases from V and 4 bases from J, with 14 bases between. Germline CDR1 SNHLY, CDR2 FYNNEI. The CDR3 is 16 residues long. The CDR3 reads CASSVSGTGYNSPLHF. CDR3 coding DNA: TGTGCCAGCAGTGTAAGCGGGACGGGATATAATTCACCCCTCCACTTT.

A few counts support this clone. CDR3 nucleotides: TGCAGCGTTGTCGGGGGGCGGGGCACAGATACGCAGTATTTT. Translation: CSVVGGRGTDTQYF. The J gene is TRBJ2-3, the V gene TRBV29-1; a weak D match, TRBD2 (7 bases). Trimming stripped 4 bases from V and 1 base from J, with 12 bases between. Per the germline V gene, CDR1 is SQVTM and CDR2 is ANQGSEA. The CDR3 totals 14 residues.